The sequence of this T cell receptor beta chain was determined in a study of vaccination effects on CD4 cells after COVID-19. Repertoires were generated with immunoSEQ multiplex PCR, while TCRdb's copy carries only in-frame clones and drops some. The profile shows about 73,000 clones, 60% to 85% of them singletons. Antigen-specific CD4+ T cells were first expanded with viral peptide pools by the ViraFEST assay and only then sequenced. Following 10 days of culture, CD4+ T cells were isolated. No vaccinee had earlier SARS-CoV-2 infection, and nucleocapsid antibodies were negative. IL-2 medium took the place of half the medium on both days 3 and 7. Regarding this clone: Its antigen is as yet unknown.

The clonotype originates from a human donor who received a COVID-19 vaccine. The input for sequencing was CD4+ T cells from PBMCs cultured with SARS-CoV-2 spike peptides, taken before COVID-19 vaccination.

CDR3 coding DNA: TGTGCCAGCAGTTTAGAAGCCAGCTCTGAGCAGTTCTTC. Protein: CASSLEASSEQFF. V is TRBV12-3 or TRBV12-4 and J is TRBJ2-1, with unresolved D. The CDR3 has 13 amino acids. V lost 1 base, J lost 9 bases, and 10 bases lay in between.